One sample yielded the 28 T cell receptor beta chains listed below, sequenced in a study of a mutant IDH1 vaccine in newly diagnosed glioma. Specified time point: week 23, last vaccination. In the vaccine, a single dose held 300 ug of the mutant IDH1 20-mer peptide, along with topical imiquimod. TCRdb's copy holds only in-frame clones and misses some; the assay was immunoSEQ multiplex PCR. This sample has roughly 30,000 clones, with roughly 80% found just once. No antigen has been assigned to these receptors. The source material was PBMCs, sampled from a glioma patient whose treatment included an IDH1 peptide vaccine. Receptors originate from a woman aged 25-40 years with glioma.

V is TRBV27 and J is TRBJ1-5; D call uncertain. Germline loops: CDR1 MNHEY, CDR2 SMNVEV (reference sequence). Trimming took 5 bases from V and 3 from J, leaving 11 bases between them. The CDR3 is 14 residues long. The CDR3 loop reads CASSAVRANQPQHF. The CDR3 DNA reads TGTGCCAGCAGTGCCGTGAGGGCCAATCAGCCCCAGCATTTT.

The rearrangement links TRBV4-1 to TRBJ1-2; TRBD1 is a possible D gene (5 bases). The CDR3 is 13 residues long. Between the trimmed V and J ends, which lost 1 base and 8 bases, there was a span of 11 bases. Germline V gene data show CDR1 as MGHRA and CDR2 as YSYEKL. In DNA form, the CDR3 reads TGCGCCAGCAGCCAAGGGGAGGGGTTCGGCTACACCTTC. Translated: CASSQGEGFGYTF.

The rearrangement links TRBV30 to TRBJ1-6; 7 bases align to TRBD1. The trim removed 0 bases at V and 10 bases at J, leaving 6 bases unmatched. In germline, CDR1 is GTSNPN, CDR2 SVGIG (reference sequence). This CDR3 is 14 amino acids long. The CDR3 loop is CAWSVTGEGSPLHF. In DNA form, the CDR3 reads TGTGCCTGGAGTGTAACAGGGGAGGGATCACCCCTCCACTTT. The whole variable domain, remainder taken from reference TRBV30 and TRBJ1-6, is SQTIHQWPATLVQPVGSPLSLECTVEGTSNPNLYWYRQAAGRGLQLLFYSVGIGQISSEVPQNLSASRPQDRQFILSSKKLLLSDSGFYLCAWSVTGEGSPLHFGNGTRLTVT.

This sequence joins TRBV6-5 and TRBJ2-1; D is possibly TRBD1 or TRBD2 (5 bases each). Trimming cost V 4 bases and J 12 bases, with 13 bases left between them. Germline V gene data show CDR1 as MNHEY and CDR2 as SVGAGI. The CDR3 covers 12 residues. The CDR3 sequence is CASSSRGIVQFF. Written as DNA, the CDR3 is TGTGCCAGCAGTTCGAGGGGAATTGTGCAGTTCTTC.

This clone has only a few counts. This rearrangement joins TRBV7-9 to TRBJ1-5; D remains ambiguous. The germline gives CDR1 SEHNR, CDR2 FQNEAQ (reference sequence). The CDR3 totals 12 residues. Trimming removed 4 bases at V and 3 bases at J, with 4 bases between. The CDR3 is CASSSDNQPQHF. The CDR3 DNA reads TGTGCCAGCAGCTCGGACAATCAGCCCCAGCATTTT.

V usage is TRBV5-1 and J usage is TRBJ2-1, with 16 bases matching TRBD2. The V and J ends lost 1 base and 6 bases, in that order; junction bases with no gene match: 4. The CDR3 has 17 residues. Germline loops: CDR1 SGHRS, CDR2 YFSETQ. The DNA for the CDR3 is TGCGCCAGCAGCTTGCGTGGGACTAGCGGGGGGGCCAATGAGCAGTTCTTC. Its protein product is CASSLRGTSGGANEQFF.

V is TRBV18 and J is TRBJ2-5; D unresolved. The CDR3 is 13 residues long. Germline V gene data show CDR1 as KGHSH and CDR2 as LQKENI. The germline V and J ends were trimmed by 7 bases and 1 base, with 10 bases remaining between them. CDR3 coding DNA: TGTGCCAGCTTGGTGAAATCCCAAGAGACCCAGTACTTC. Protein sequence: CASLVKSQETQYF.

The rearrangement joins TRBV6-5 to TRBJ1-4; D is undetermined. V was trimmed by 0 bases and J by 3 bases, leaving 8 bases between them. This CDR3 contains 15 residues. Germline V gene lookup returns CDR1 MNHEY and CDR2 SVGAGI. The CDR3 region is CASSYSGRSNEKLFF. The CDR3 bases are TGTGCCAGCAGTTACTCGGGTAGATCTAATGAAAAACTGTTTTTT.

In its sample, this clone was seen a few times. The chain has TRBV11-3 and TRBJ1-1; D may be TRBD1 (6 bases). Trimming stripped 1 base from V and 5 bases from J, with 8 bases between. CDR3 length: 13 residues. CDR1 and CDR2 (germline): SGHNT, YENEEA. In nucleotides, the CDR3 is TGTGCCAGCAGCTTAGCCCAGGGGACTGAAGCTTTCTTT. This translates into CASSLAQGTEAFF.

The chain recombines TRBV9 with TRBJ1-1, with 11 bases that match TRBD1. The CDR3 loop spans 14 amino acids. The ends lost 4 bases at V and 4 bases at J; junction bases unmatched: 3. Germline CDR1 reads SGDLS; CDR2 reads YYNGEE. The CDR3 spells CASSPGQGVTEAFF. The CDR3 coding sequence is TGTGCCAGCAGCCCGGGACAGGGGGTCACTGAAGCTTTCTTT.

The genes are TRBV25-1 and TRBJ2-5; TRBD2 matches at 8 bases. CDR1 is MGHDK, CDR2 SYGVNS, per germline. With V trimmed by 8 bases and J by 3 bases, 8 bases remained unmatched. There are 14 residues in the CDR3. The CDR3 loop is CASSKAGAEETQYF. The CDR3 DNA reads TGTGCCAGCTCAAAAGCGGGGGCGGAAGAGACCCAGTACTTC.

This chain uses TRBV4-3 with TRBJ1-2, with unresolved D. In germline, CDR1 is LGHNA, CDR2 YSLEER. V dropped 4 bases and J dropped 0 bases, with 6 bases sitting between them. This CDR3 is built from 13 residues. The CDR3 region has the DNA TGCGCCAGCAGCCCTGAGACTAACTATGGCTACACCTTC. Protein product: CASSPETNYGYTF.

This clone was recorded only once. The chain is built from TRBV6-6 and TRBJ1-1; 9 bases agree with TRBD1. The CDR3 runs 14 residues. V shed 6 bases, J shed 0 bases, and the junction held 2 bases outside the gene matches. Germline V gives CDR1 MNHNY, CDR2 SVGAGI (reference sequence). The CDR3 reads CASSRDRVNTEAFF. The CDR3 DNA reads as TGTGCCAGCAGCCGGGACAGGGTGAACACTGAAGCTTTCTTT.

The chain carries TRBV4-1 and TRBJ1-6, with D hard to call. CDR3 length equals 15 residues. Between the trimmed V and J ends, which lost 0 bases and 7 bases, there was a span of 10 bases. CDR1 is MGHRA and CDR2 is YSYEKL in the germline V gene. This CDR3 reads CASSQERLLNSPLHF. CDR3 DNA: TGCGCCAGCAGCCAAGAAAGACTCCTCAATTCACCCCTCCACTTT.

The CDR3 loop reads CAIKSTGSDTEAFF. As DNA, the CDR3 is TGTGCCATCAAGTCCACCGGAAGTGACACTGAAGCTTTCTTT. The chain recombines TRBV10-3 with TRBJ1-1; D is undetermined. Germline loops: CDR1 ENHRY, CDR2 SYGVKD. V was trimmed by 7 bases and J by 3 bases, leaving 15 bases between them. There are 14 residues in the CDR3.

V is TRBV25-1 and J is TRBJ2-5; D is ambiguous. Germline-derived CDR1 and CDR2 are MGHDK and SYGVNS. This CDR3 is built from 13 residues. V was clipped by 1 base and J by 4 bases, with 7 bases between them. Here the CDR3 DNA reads TGTGCCAGCAGTGAATTTGTGCCAGAGACCCAGTACTTC. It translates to CASSEFVPETQYF.

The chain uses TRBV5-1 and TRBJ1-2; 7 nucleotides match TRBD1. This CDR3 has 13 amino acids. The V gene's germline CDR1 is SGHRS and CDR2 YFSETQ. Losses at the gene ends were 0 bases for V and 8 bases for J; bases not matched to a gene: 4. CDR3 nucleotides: TGCGCCAGCAGCTTGGACACAGGGGAAGGCTACACCTTC. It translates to CASSLDTGEGYTF.

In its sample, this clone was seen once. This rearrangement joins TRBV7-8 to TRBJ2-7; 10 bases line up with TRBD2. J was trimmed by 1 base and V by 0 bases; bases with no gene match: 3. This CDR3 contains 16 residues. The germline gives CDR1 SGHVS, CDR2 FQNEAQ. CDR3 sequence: CASSLASAGGSYEQYF. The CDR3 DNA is TGTGCCAGCAGCTTAGCGTCAGCGGGGGGGTCCTACGAGCAGTACTTC.

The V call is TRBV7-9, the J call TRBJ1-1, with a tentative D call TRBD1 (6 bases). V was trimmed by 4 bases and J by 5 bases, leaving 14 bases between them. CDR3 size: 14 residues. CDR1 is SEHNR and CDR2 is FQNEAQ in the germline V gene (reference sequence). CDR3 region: CASSSTGGATEAFF. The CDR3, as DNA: TGTGCCAGCAGCTCCACCGGGGGGGCAACTGAAGCTTTCTTT.

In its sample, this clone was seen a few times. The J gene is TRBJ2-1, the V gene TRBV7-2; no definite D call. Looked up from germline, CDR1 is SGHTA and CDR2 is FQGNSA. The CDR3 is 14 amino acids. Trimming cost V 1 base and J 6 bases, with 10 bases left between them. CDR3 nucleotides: TGTGCCAGCAGCTTAGATGCCGGGCCCAATGAGCAGTTCTTC. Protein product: CASSLDAGPNEQFF.

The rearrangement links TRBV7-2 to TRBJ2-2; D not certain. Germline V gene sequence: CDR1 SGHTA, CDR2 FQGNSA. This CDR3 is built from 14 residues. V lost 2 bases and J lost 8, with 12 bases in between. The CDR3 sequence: CASSLQPPEGELFF. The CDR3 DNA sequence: TGTGCCAGCAGCTTACAGCCCCCGGAGGGGGAGCTGTTTTTT.

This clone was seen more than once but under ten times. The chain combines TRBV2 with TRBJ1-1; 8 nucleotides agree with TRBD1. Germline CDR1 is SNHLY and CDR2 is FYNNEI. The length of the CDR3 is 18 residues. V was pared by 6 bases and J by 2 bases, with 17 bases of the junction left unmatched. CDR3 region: CASSSPGGQGRGNTEAFF. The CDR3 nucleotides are TGTGCCAGCAGCTCTCCGGGCGGACAGGGAAGAGGTAACACTGAAGCTTTCTTT.

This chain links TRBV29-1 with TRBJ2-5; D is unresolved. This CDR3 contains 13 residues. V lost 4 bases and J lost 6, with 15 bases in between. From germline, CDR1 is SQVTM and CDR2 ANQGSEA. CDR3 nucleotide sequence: TGCAGCGTTGGAACCCCCAAGGAGAAGACCCAGTACTTC. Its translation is CSVGTPKEKTQYF.

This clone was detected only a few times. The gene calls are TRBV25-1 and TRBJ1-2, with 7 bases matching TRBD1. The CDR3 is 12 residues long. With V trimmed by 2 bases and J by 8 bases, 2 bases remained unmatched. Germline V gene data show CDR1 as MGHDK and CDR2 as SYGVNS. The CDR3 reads CASSEQGGGYTF. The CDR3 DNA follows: TGTGCCAGCAGTGAACAGGGGGGCGGCTACACCTTC.

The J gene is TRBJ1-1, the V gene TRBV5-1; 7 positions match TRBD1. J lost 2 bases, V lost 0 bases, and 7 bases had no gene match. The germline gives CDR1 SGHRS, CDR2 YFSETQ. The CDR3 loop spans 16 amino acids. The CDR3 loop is CASSLVVQGGNTEAFF. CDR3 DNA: TGCGCCAGCAGCTTGGTTGTGCAGGGGGGTAACACTGAAGCTTTCTTT.

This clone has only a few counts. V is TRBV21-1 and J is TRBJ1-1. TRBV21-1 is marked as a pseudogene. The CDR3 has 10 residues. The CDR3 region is CASYNTEAFF. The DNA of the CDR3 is TGTGCCAGCTATAACACTGAAGCTTTCTTT.

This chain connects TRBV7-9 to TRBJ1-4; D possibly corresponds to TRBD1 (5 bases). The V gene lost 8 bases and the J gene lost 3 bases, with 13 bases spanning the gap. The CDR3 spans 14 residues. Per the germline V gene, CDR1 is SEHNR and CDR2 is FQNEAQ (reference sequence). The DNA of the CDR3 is TGTGCCAGCGCCGGGAGGGGAGCTAATGAAAAACTGTTTTTT. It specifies CASAGRGANEKLFF.

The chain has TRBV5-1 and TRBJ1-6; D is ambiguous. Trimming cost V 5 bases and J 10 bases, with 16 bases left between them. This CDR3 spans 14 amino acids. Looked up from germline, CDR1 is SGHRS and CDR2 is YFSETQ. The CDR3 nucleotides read TGCGCCAGCAGGGGCGATTTAATAGGGTCACCCCTCCACTTT. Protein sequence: CASRGDLIGSPLHF.